This T cell receptor beta chain was sequenced during a study of blood T cell repertoires in COVID-19. The Seattle site enrolled patients during active infection and followed them longitudinally. Clones were read by immunoSEQ multiplex PCR, and TCRdb kept only the in-frame ones, dropping some. The sample records 150,000 to 200,000 clones, under 85% being singletons. The sequenced sample consisted of peripheral blood. The TCR comes from a woman aged 70-85 years with COVID-19, enrolled during active disease.

In DNA, the CDR3 is TGTGCCAGCAACGCTAGCGGGAGAAAGCAGTTCTTC. This gives the protein CASNASGRKQFF. The J gene is TRBJ2-1, the V gene TRBV12-3 or TRBV12-4, with TRBD2 identical over 10 bases. V gave up 7 bases and J gave up 11 bases; unmatched junction bases: 5. The CDR3 runs to 12 residues.